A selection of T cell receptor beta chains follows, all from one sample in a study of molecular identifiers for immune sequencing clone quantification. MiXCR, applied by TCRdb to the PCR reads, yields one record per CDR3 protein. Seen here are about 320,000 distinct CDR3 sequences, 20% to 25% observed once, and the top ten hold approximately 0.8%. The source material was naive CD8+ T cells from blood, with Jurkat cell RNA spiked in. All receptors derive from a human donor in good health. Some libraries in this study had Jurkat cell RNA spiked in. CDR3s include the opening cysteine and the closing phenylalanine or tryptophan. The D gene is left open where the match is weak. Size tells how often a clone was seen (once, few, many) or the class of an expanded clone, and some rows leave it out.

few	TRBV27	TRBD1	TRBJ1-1	CASSFSQGARGTEAFF	TGTGCCAGCAGTTTTTCTCAGGGGGCGCGGGGCACTGAAGCTTTCTTT
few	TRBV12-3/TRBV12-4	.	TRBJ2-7	CASSPPSPYPSEQYF	TGTGCCAGCAGTCCCCCCAGCCCCTACCCATCCGAGCAGTACTTC
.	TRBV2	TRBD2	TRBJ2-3	CASSEGLAGGQYTQYF	TGTGCCAGCAGTGAAGGACTAGCGGGGGGGCAGTATACGCAGTATTTT
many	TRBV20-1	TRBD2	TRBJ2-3	CSAATSGSPADTQYF	TGCAGTGCCGCTACTAGCGGGAGTCCTGCAGATACGCAGTATTTT
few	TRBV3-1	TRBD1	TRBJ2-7	CASSQNTGGWSEQYF	TGTGCCAGCAGCCAAAATACAGGGGGCTGGAGCGAGCAGTACTTC
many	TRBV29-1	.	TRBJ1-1	CSVGMPNTEAFF	TGCAGCGTGGGTATGCCAAACACTGAAGCTTTCTTT
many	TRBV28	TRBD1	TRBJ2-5	CASSLWERGQGAETQYF	TGTGCCAGCAGTTTATGGGAGCGGGGACAGGGGGCTGAGACCCAGTACTTC
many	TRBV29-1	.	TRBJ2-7	CSVMQNNNEQYF	TGCAGCGTTATGCAAAACAACAACGAGCAGTACTTC
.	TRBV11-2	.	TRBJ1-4	CASSLGGALIGEKLFF	TGTGCCAGCAGCTTAGGCGGGGCCCTCATTGGTGAGAAACTGTTTTTT
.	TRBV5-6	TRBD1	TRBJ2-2	CAGRDSYGELFF	TGTGCCGGCAGGGACAGCTACGGGGAGCTGTTTTTT
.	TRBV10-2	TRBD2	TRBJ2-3	CASSGDYYTDTQYF	TGCGCCAGCAGCGGGGACTATTACACAGATACGCAGTATTTT
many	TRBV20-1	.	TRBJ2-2	CSASTTGYTGELFF	TGCAGTGCTAGTACCACAGGGTACACCGGGGAGCTGTTTTTT
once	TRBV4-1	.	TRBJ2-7	CASSQLPGTVSYEQYF	TGCGCCAGCAGCCAGCTCCCCGGAACGGTCTCCTACGAACAGTACTTC